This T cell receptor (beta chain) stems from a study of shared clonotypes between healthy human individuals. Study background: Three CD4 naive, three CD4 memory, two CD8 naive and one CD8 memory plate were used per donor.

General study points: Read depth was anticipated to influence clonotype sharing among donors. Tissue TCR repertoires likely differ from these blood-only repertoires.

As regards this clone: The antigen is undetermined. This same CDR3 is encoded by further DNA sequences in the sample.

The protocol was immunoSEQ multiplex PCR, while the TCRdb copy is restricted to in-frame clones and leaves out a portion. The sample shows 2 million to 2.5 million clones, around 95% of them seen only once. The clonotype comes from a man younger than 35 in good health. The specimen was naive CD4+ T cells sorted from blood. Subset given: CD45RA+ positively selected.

CDR3 amino acids: CASSRGSTDTQYF. As DNA, the CDR3 is TGTGCCAGCAGCCGCGGGAGCACAGATACGCAGTATTTT. The genes are TRBV6-5 and TRBJ2-3; TRBD2 might be the D (5 bases). The CDR3 loop spans 13 amino acids. The germline gives CDR1 MNHEY, CDR2 SVGAGI. The V end lost 6 bases, the J end lost 0 bases, and 7 bases lay between the germline ends.